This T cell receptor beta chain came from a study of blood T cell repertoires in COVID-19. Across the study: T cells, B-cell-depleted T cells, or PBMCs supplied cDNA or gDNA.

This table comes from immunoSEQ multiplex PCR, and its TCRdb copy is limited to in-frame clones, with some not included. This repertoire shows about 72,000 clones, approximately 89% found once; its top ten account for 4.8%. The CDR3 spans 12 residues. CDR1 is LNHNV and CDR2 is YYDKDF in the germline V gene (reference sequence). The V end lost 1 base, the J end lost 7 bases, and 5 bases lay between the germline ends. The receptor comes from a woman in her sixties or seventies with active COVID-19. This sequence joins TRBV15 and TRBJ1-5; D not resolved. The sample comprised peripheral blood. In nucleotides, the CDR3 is TGTGCCACCAGCAGAGGTGGCCAGCCCCAGCATTTT. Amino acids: CATSRGGQPQHF.